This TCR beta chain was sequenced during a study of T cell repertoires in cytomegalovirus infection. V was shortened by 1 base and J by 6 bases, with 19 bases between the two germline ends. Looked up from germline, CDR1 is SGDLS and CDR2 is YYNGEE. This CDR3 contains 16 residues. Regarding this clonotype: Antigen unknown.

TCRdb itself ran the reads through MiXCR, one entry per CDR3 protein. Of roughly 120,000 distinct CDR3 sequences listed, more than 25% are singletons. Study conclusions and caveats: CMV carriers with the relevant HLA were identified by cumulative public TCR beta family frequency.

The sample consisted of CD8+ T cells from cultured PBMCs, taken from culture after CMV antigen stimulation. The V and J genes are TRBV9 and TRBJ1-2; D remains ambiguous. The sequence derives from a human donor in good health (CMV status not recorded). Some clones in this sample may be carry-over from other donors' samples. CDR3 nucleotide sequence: TGTGCCAGCAGCGTATTTGAAGTGGGGAGCGGGGATGGCTACACCTTC. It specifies CASSVFEVGSGDGYTF.